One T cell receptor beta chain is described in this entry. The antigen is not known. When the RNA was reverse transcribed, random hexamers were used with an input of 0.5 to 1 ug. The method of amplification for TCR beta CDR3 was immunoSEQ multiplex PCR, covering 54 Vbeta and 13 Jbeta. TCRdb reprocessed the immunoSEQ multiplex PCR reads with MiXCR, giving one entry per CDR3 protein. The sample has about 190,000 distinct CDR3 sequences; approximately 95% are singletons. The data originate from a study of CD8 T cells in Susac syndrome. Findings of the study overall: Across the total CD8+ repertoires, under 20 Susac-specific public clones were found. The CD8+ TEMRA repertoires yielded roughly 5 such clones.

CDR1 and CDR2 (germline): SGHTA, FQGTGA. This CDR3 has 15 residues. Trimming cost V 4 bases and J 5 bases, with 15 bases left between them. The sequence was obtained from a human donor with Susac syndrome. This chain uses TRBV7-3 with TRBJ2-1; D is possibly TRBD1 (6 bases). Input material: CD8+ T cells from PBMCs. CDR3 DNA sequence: TGTGCCAGCAGCTCCGGACAGTCAACCAACAATGAGCAGTTCTTC. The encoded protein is CASSSGQSTNNEQFF.